This record looks at one T cell receptor beta chain sequence and its context. Its target antigen remains unknown. The sample holds no much larger clone one base away, and base qualities are not on file. The data belong to a study of T cell changes during pregnancy in multiple sclerosis (dated by TCRdb to the late 2010s). In the study overall: The study looked at changes in the T cell repertoire across pregnancy in women with multiple sclerosis.

The receptor library was made with the immunoSEQ multiplex PCR assay. This is the immuneACCESS table as TCRdb keeps it, with only in-frame sequences that have V and J called. A part of the clones is gone; compared with another copy, unresolved V genes explain less than half, and the rest is unexplained. The sample table shows 30,000 to 40,000 clones, and around 90% are seen once. About 7% of the sample belongs to the ten largest clones. Trimming takes 4 bases off V and 14 bases off J; junction bases not matched to a gene: 16. CDR3 length: 16 amino acids, cysteine to phenylalanine. The read is trimmed to its CDR3 DNA, 48 bases read in frame from base 1. Sequences MRHNA (CDR1) and SNTAGT (CDR2) are obtained from the germline V gene.

The chain is assembled from TRBV6-4 and TRBJ2-3, and TRBD1 matches 12 of the central bases. This TCR was sampled from a female donor with multiple sclerosis, enrolled in a pregnancy study. Sequencing was performed on CD8+ T cells from peripheral blood mononuclear cells, taken in the third trimester of pregnancy. The CDR3: CASSVDPGQGARVLYF. The DNA reads as follows: TGTGCCAGCAGTGTCGATCCGGGACAGGGGGCGCGGGTTCTGTATTTT.